A single sample gave rise to the 11 T cell receptor beta chains below, sequenced in a study of blood T cell repertoires in COVID-19. Data came from immunoSEQ multiplex PCR; TCRdb stores just in-frame clones and leaves some out. The table lists approximately 300,000 clones, about 93% of them singletons. What was sequenced was peripheral blood. These receptors all stem from a woman under 40 with COVID-19, enrolled during active disease.

The J gene is TRBJ2-3, the V gene TRBV30, with a tentative D call TRBD2 (5 bases). CDR1 and CDR2 (germline): GTSNPN, SVGIG (reference sequence). CDR3 length: 13 amino acids. V was pared by 7 bases and J by 1 base, with 12 bases between. The DNA of the CDR3 is TGTGCCTTAGCTAGCTGGGGCACAGATACGCAGTATTTT. Protein: CALASWGTDTQYF.

The chain joins TRBV18 to TRBJ2-7; TRBD1 agrees at 8 bases. Per germline, CDR1 KGHSH and CDR2 LQKENI. Trimming removed 1 base from V and 6 bases from J; junction bases left unmatched: 8. The CDR3 covers 15 residues. CDR3 DNA: TGTGCCAGCTCACCACTTGGGGACGGGACAGGCGAGCAGTACTTC. Protein sequence: CASSPLGDGTGEQYF.

V usage is TRBV7-9 and J usage is TRBJ2-7; 7 positions agree with TRBD2. With 1 base clipped from V and 4 bases from J, the junction kept 7 bases outside the gene matches. The CDR3 totals 15 residues. Germline V gene data show CDR1 as SEHNR and CDR2 as FQNEAQ (reference sequence). The CDR3 region is CASSLVGPGGYEQYF. The CDR3 DNA is TGTGCCAGCAGCTTAGTAGGCCCGGGGGGTTACGAGCAGTACTTC.

This clone has a single count. The chain carries TRBV19 and TRBJ2-5; 10 nucleotides match TRBD1. From germline, CDR1 is LNHDA and CDR2 SQIVND (reference sequence). The V segment lost 11 bases and the J segment 5 bases; nucleotides outside the gene matches: 14. This CDR3 region has 15 residues. CDR3 residues: CACRGPGQGPETQYF. The CDR3 coding sequence is TGTGCCTGCAGGGGACCGGGACAGGGGCCGGAGACCCAGTACTTC.

The rearrangement uses TRBV3-1 (or the pseudogene TRBV3-2) and TRBJ1-2; tentative D call: TRBD1 (5 bases). Germline V gene data show CDR1 as LGHDT and CDR2 as YNNKEL (reference sequence). Trimming removed 2 bases from V and 4 bases from J, with 14 bases in between. The CDR3 spans 15 residues. This CDR3 reads CASSQRGGSGYGYTF. As DNA, the CDR3 is TGTGCCAGCAGCCAACGGGGGGGTTCCGGCTATGGCTACACCTTC.

As to this clone: Other DNA sequences of this sample code for an identical CDR3. The V gene is TRBV19, the J gene TRBJ2-5; 10 bases agree with TRBD1. This CDR3 has 13 residues. V dropped 5 bases and J dropped 4; count of bases not matched to a gene: 1. Germline CDR1 reads LNHDA; CDR2 reads SQIVND (reference sequence). The CDR3 sequence is CASSRDRGETQYF. In DNA, the CDR3 is TGTGCCAGTAGTCGGGACAGGGGAGAGACCCAGTACTTC.

This clone was picked up one time. J is TRBJ2-6 and V is TRBV19; TRBD2 might be the D (5 bases). V gave up 3 bases and J gave up 2 bases, with 14 bases separating them. The CDR3 is made up of 17 amino acids. Per germline, CDR1 LNHDA and CDR2 SQIVND (reference sequence). In nucleotides, the CDR3 is TGTGCCAGTAGTATTCGAAGTTTCGGGACTGGGGCCAACGTCCTGACTTTC. Its protein is CASSIRSFGTGANVLTF. The complete variable domain, with remaining parts taken from reference TRBV19 and TRBJ2-6, reads DGGITQSPKYLFRKEGQNVTLSCEQNLNHDAMYWYRQDPGQGLRLIYYSQIVNDFQKGDIAEGYSVSREKKESFPLTVTSAQKNPTAFYLCASSIRSFGTGANVLTFGAGSRLTVL.

The table lists this clone with a count of one. This CDR3 is also generated by other DNA sequences in the sample. V gene TRBV19 combines with J gene TRBJ2-5; TRBD2 matches 14 bases. Per germline, CDR1 LNHDA and CDR2 SQIVND (reference sequence). The CDR3 totals 15 residues. J lost 4 bases, V lost 6 bases, and 4 bases had no gene match. DNA for the CDR3: TGTGCCAGTAGCAGTGGACTAGCGGGAGGAGAGACCCAGTACTTC. It codes for CASSSGLAGGETQYF.

CDR3 in amino acids: CASSEMMEDWGELFF. The CDR3 bases are TGTGCCAGCAGTGAAATGATGGAGGACTGGGGGGAGCTGTTTTTT. The V call is TRBV6-1, the J call TRBJ2-2; a weak D match, TRBD2 (5 bases). CDR1 MNHNS and CDR2 SASEGT come from the germline V gene. This CDR3 has 15 amino acids. V lost 2 bases, J lost 8 bases, and 15 bases lay in between.

The J gene is TRBJ1-3, the V gene TRBV30; D remains unclear. The CDR3 spans 15 residues. Trimming took 0 bases from V and 0 from J, leaving 9 bases between them. Germline CDR1 is GTSNPN and CDR2 is SVGIG (reference sequence). CDR3 DNA: TGTGCCTGGAGTGTTGAGGTCGTCTCTGGAAACACCATATATTTT. It is translated as CAWSVEVVSGNTIYF.

The chain joins TRBV9 to TRBJ1-6; 7 bases fit TRBD1. Trimming removed 3 bases from V and 6 bases from J; junction bases left unmatched: 3. The V gene's germline CDR1 is SGDLS and CDR2 YYNGEE. CDR3 length equals 14 residues. The CDR3 loop reads CASSADRANSPLHF. CDR3 in DNA: TGTGCCAGCAGCGCCGACAGGGCTAATTCACCCCTCCACTTT.